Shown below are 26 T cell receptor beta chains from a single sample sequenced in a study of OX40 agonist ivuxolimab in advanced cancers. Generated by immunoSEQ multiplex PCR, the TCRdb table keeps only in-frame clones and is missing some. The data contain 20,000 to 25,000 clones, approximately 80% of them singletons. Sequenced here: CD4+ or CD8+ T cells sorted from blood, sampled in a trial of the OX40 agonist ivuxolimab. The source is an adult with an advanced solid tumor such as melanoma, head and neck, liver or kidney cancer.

CDR3 loop: CASSQDSAASTLHF. The CDR3 DNA is TGCGCCAGCAGCCAAGACTCCGCGGCGTCCACCCTCCACTTT. The V and J genes are TRBV4-1 and TRBJ1-6; no reliable D call. The CDR3 contains 14 residues. The V gene's germline CDR1 is MGHRA and CDR2 YSYEKL. Trimming left V 0 bases short and J 14 bases short, with 14 bases between.

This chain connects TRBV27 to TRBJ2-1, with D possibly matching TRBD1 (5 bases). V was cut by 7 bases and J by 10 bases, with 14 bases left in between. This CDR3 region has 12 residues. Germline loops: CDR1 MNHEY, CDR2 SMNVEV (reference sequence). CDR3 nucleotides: TGTGCCAGCACCTCAGGGTCTAGGGAGCAGTTCTTC. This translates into CASTSGSREQFF.

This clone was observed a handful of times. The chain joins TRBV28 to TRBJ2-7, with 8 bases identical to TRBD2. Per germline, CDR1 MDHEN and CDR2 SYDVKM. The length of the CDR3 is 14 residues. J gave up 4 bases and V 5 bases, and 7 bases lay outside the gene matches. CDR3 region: CASSVSGAEYEQYF. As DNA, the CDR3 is TGTGCCAGCAGTGTTAGCGGGGCAGAATACGAGCAGTACTTC.

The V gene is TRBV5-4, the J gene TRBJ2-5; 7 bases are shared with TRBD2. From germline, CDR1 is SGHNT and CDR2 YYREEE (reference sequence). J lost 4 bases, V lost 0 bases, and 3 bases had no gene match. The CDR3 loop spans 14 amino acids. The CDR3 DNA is TGTGCCAGCAGCTTGGTGGCGGGAGTAGAGACCCAGTACTTC. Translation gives CASSLVAGVETQYF.

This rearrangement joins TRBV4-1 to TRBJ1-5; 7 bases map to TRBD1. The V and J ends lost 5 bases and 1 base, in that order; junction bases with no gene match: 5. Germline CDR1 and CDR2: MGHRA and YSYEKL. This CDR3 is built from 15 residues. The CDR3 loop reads CASSKGTASNQPQHF. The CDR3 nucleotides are TGCGCCAGCAGCAAGGGGACAGCGAGCAATCAGCCCCAGCATTTT.

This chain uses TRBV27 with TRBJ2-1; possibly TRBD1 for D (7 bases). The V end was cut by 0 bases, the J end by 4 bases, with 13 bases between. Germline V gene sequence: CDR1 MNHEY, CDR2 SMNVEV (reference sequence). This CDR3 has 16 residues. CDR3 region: CASSLSSQGGYNEQFF. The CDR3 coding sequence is TGTGCCAGCAGTTTATCGAGCCAGGGGGGTTACAATGAGCAGTTCTTC.

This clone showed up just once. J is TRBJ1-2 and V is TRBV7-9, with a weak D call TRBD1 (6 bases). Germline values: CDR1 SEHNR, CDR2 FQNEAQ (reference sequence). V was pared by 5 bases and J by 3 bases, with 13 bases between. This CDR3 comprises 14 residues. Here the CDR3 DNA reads TGTGCCAGCAGCGACGGACAGTCTTACTATGGCTACACCTTC. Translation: CASSDGQSYYGYTF.

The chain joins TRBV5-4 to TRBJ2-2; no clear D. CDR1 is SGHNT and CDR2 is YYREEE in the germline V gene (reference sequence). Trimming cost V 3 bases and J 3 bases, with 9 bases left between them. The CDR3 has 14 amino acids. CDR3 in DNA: TGTGCCAGCAGCTCCTTCGCGGACACCGGGGAGCTGTTTTTT. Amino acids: CASSSFADTGELFF.

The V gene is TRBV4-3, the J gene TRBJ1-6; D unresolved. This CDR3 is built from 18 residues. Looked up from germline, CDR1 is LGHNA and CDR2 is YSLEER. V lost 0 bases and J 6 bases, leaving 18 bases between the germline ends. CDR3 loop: CASSQDTTPYLSNSPLHF. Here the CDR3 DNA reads TGCGCCAGCAGCCAAGATACGACACCTTACTTGAGTAATTCACCCCTCCACTTT.

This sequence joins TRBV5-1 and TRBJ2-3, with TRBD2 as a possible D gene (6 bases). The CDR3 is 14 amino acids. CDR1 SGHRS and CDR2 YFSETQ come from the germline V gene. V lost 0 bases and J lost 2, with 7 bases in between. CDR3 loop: CASSLGLVTDTQYF. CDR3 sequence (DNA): TGCGCCAGCAGCTTGGGACTAGTCACAGATACGCAGTATTTT.

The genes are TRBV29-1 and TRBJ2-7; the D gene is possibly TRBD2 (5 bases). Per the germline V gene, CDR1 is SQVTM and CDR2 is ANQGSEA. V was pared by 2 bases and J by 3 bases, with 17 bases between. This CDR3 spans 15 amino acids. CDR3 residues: CSVESGRSSGYEQYF. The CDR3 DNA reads TGCAGCGTTGAAAGTGGCAGGTCAAGCGGCTACGAGCAGTACTTC.

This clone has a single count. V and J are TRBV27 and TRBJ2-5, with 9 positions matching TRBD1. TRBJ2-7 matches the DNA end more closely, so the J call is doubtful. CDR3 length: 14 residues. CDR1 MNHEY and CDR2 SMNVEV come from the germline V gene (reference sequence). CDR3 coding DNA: TGTGCCAGCAAATTCAGGACAGGGGTAGACGAGCAGTACTTC. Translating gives CASKFRTGVDEQYF.

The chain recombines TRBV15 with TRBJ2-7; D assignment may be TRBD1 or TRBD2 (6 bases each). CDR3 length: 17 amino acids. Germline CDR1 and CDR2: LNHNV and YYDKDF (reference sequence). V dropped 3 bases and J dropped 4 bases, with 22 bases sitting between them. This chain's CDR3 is CATSSTDRGGALYEQYF. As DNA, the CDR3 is TGTGCCACCAGCAGTACGGACAGAGGAGGGGCTCTATACGAGCAGTACTTC.

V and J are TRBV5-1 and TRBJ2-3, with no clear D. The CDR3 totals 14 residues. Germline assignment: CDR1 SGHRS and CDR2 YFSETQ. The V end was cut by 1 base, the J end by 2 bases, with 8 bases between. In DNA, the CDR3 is TGCGCCAGCAGCTTGCTCTGGGACACAGATACGCAGTATTTT. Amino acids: CASSLLWDTDTQYF. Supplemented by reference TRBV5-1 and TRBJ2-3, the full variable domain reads KAGVTQTPRYLIKTRGQQVTLSCSPISGHRSVSWYQQTPGQGLQFLFEYFSETQRNKGNFPGRFSGRQFSNSRSEMNVSTLELGDSALYLCASSLLWDTDTQYFGPGTRLTVL.

CDR3 nucleotide sequence: TGTGCCAGCGCCAACGCCGGGGAGACCCAGTACTTC. It yields the protein CASANAGETQYF. The chain has TRBV27 and TRBJ2-5; D is unresolved. This CDR3 contains 12 residues. CDR1 and CDR2 from the germline V gene are MNHEY and SMNVEV (reference sequence). Trimming shortened V by 8 bases and J by 5 bases, and 12 bases separated the two germline ends.

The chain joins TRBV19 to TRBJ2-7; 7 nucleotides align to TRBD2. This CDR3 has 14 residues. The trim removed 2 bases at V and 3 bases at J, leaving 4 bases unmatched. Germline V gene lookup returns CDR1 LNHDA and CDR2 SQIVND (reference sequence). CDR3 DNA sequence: TGTGCCAGTAGTATAACTAGCGAGGGCTACGAGCAGTACTTC. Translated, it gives CASSITSEGYEQYF.

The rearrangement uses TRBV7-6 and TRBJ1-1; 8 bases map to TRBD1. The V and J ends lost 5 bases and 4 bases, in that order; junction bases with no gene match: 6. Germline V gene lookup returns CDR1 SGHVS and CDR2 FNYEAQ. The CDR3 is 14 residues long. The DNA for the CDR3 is TGTGCCAGCAGCCCCCTAACAGGGGGCACTGAAGCTTTCTTT. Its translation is CASSPLTGGTEAFF.

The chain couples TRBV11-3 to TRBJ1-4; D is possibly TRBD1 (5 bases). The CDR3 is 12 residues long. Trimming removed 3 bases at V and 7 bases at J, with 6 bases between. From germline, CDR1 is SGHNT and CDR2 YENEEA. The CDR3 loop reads CASSFGGEKLFF. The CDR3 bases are TGTGCCAGCAGCTTTGGGGGTGAAAAACTGTTTTTT.

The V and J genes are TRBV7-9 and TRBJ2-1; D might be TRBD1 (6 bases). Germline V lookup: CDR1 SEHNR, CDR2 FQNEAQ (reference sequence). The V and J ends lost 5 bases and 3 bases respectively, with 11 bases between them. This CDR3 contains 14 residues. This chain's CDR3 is CASSQPGHYNEQFF. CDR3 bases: TGTGCCAGCAGCCAACCGGGACACTACAATGAGCAGTTCTTC.

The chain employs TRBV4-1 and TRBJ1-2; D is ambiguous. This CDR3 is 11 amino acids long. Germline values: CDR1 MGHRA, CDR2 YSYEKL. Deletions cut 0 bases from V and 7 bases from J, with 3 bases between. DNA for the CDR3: TGCGCCAGCAGCCAAGACGGTGGCTACACCTTC. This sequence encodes CASSQDGGYTF.

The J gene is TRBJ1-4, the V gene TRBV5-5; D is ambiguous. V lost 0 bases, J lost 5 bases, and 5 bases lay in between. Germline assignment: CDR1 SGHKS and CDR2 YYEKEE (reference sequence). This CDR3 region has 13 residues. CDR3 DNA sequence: TGTGCCAGCAGCTTGGTCGGAAATGAAAAACTGTTTTTT. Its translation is CASSLVGNEKLFF.

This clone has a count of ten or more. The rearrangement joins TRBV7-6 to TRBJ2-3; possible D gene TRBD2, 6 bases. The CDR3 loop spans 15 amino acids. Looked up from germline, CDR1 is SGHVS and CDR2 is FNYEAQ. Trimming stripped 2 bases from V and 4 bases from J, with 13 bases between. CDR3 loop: CASSLYSPSADTQYF. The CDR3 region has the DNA TGTGCCAGCAGCTTATACTCCCCTAGCGCAGATACGCAGTATTTT.

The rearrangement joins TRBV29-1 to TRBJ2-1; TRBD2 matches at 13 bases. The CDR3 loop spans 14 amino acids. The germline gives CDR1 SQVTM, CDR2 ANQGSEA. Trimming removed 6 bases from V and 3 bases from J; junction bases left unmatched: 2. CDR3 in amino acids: CSVRLAGGYNEQFF. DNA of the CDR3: TGCAGCGTGAGACTAGCGGGAGGCTACAATGAGCAGTTCTTC.

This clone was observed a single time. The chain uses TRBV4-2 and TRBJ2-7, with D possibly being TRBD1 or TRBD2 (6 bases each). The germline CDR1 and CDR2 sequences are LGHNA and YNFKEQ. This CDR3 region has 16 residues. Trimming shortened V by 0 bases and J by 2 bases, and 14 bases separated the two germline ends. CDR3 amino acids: CASSQERSGDTYEQYF. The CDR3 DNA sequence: TGTGCCAGCAGCCAAGAAAGGTCGGGGGACACCTACGAGCAGTACTTC.

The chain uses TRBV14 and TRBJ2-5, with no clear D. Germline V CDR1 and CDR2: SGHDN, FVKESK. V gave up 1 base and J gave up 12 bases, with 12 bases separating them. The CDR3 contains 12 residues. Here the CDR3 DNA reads TGTGCCAGCAGCCAAGCACTGACCCCCGAGTACTTC. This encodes CASSQALTPEYF. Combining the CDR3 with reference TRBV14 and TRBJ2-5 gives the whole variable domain EAGVTQFPSHSVIEKGQTVTLRCDPISGHDNLYWYRRVMGKEIKFLLHFVKESKQDESGMPNNRFLAERTGGTYSTLKVQPAELEDSGVYFCASSQALTPEYFGPGTRLLVL.

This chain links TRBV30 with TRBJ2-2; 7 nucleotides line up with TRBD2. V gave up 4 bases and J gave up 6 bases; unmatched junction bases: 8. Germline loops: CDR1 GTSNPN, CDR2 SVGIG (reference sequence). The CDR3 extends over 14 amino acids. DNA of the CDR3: TGTGCCTGGAACCCGGGACTAAGCGCCGGGGAGCTGTTTTTT. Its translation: CAWNPGLSAGELFF.